This paragraph covers one TCR beta chain sequence. Between the trimmed V and J ends, which lost 4 bases and 0 bases, there was a span of 13 bases. The CDR3 is made up of 17 amino acids. Germline-derived CDR1 and CDR2 are LNHDA and SQIVND (reference sequence). The data are from a study of cytomegalovirus exposure and HLA in healthy donors. PCR primers comprised 60 Vbeta and 13 Jbeta primers. Method: immunoSEQ multiplex PCR; TCRdb's copy keeps in-frame clones and lacks some. The table has more than 110,000 clones, roughly 83% seen once. Specimen: PBMCs. The chain couples TRBV19 to TRBJ1-6; D may be TRBD1 (6 bases). This TCR was sampled from a female donor in good health and CMV-seronegative. Here the CDR3 DNA reads TGTGCCAGTAGTAGGACAGCAGAAAGCTCCTATAATTCACCCCTCCACTTT. Amino acids: CASSRTAESSYNSPLHF.